This T cell receptor (beta chain) stems from a study of blood T cell repertoires in COVID-19. Study-wide background: From T cells, B-cell-depleted T cells, or PBMCs came the material, which was cDNA or gDNA.

This CDR3 comprises 13 residues. Trimming cost V 10 bases and J 14 bases; bases outside gene matches: 19. The V gene's germline CDR1 is LNHDA and CDR2 SQIVND (reference sequence). TCRdb's copy holds only in-frame clones and misses some; the assay was immunoSEQ multiplex PCR. The data hold about 250,000 clones, with 75% to 85% observed a single time. This TCR was sampled from a woman between 50 and 59 years old with acute COVID-19. Specimen: PBMCs or T cells enriched from blood (not recorded which). V and J are TRBV19 and TRBJ1-2; 7 nucleotides agree with TRBD1. CDR3: CATRQPEARGNTF. The CDR3 DNA reads TGTGCCACCCGACAACCCGAGGCCAGGGGGAATACCTTC.